Described below is a single T cell receptor beta chain sequence and its context. Its antigen is currently unknown. Germline CDR1 is SGDLS and CDR2 is YYNGEE. The V end lost 0 bases, the J end lost 6 bases, and 12 bases lay between the germline ends. The CDR3 extends over 14 amino acids. The record originates from a study of cytomegalovirus exposure and HLA in healthy donors. Study-wide context: An early data release held approximately 80 million unique TCRs from HLA-typed donors. Overall study results and limits: Associated with cytomegalovirus, according to the listing, were around 160 TCR beta chains. A later analysis reported that several of the most significant clusters appeared to be linked to common viral pathogens, among them Epstein-Barr virus. There were a few CMV-associated chains whose specificity for CMV antigens was confirmed in vitro.

13 Jbeta primers and 60 Vbeta primers were used for the PCR. Repertoires were generated with immunoSEQ multiplex PCR, while TCRdb's copy carries only in-frame clones and drops some. The table lists under 150,000 clones, around 70% of them singletons. Sequences were obtained from PBMCs. J is TRBJ1-2 and V is TRBV9; D not resolved. The clonotype comes from a middle-aged man in good health and CMV-seronegative. CDR3 coding DNA: TGTGCCAGCAGCGTAGATCTCCTCGGGGATGGCTACACCTTC. Protein sequence: CASSVDLLGDGYTF.